This T cell receptor (beta chain) originates from a study of T cells in Graves' hyperthyroidism and ophthalmopathy (dated by TCRdb to the late 2010s). In terms of the full investigation: Peripheral blood was collected at initial diagnosis, before any treatment. To identify TCR V-J signatures that set the groups apart, the researchers used a discovery cohort of about a hundred patients, made up of under 50 with Graves' ophthalmopathy and some 56 with stable Graves' hyperthyroidism. Whether ophthalmopathy could be predicted prospectively was tested in an independent validation cohort made up of fewer than 20 hyperthyroidism patients plus 17 patients who later progressed to ophthalmopathy. The 100 or so discovery patients were randomly split 7:3 into training and test sets. The study also compared thyroid tissue and blood T-cell repertoires from a handful of Graves' hyperthyroidism patients. After sampling, hyperthyroidism patients received methimazole starting at 30 mg daily, and ophthalmopathy patients received high-dose intravenous methylprednisolone. TCR Vbeta CDR3 sequencing of roughly 140 peripheral blood samples (over 40 ophthalmopathy, 75 or so hyperthyroidism and roughly 17 progressor patients) is reported in the paper.

This clonotype came up many times. Its antigen specificity is not known. Per-nucleotide qualities are absent, and no much larger clonotype sits a single base away. Overall study results and their limits: During validation, the model predicted progression to ophthalmopathy a median of around 6 months ahead of onset, with almost 71% sensitivity and more than 72% specificity. No statistical method was used to fix the sample size in advance, and group allocation was not hidden from the investigators. In cross-validation, a model built on a 13 V-J signature told ophthalmopathy apart from stable hyperthyroidism with 85% to 90% sensitivity and roughly 83% specificity, and in testing the same model reached 80%/75%. Most expanded thyroid clonotypes (frequency above 0.001) were also detected in blood, suggesting blood repertoires may reflect thyroid immune responses.

From the cysteine through the phenylalanine, the CDR3 covers 13 amino acids. Here the CDR3 DNA is all that survives: 39 bases in frame from base 1. Between the V and J ends, shortened by 3 bases and 5 bases respectively, the junction contains 9 bases. In the germline V gene, CDR1 corresponds to MDHEN and CDR2 to SYDVKM. Graves' hyperthyroidism was defined as stable when no progression to ophthalmopathy occurred over 18 months of follow-up. Hyperthyroidism patients were newly diagnosed, had a disease duration of under 2 months, and were aged 18 to 65 years. The study excluded patients with uncontrolled infections, other autoimmune diseases, pregnancy or lactation. Diagnoses were based on clinical symptoms, serum thyroxine and TRAb, thyroid ultrasound and orbital computed tomography. PBMCs were separated from approximately 10 ml of fresh peripheral blood using Ficoll-Paque density gradient centrifugation. Total RNA was extracted with Trizol reagent, and quality was checked on an Agilent 2100 Bioanalyzer.

The TCR beta CDR3 regions were amplified from RNA transcripts. The TCR CDR3 was subjected to a first round of RT-PCR using the HTBI primer set and the Qiagen OneStep RT-PCR kit. Libraries were constructed in a second round of multiplex PCR, after which size selection and purification were performed. The libraries were sequenced on an Illumina HiSeq2000 using paired-end 100 bp reads. The paper's processing steps were these. Raw data were processed with SOAPnuke, discarding reads with adapters, uncalled bases, mean Phred below 15, or no exact constant-primer or identifier match. High-quality paired reads were merged using COPE v1.2.5, and each unique nucleotide sequence was defined as a clonotype. MiTCR v1.1 was used to align the clonotypes against IMGT TRBV, TRBD and TRBJ reference segments. Only V-J combinations with frequency above 0.0001, covering 99.2% of repertoires, were analysed. A TCS score was defined as the ratio of F50 (clonal expansion) to E x V (chaos), with BLOSUM62-based TCRdist applied between CDR3 peptides within each V-J. Welch's t-statistics and random forest reduced approximately 520 V-J features to 13, which were used in a naive Bayes classifier (R e1071). TCRdb redid the processing of the public reads, applying fastp at Q25 and MiXCR, and retained in-frame beta chains. CDR3 protein sequences are deduplicated, and each keeps its most common genes and DNA. None of the V and J calls come from the authors' own analysis; TCRdb made them. For this sample there are approximately 590,000 distinct CDR3 sequences; about a sixth appear just once. The biggest ten clones account for about 7% of the sample.

The chain is made from TRBV28 and TRBJ2-3; the D region is possibly TRBD1 or TRBD2, each matching across 5 bases. The sample consisted of blood. The sequence was obtained from a woman younger than 45 with Graves' hyperthyroidism. CDR3 region: CASSFGGVDTQYF. The DNA sequence reads TGTGCCAGCAGTTTTGGGGGAGTAGATACGCAGTATTTT.